The 20 T cell receptor beta chains below all came from one sample that was sequenced in a study of T cell responses to AZD1222 COVID-19 vaccine. Generated by immunoSEQ multiplex PCR, the TCRdb table keeps only in-frame clones and is missing some. Seen here are approximately 140,000 clones, 92% observed once, and the top ten hold 2.5% to 3.5%. The sequencing used peripheral blood, collected 28 days after the second AZD1222 dose. Receptor source: an adult who received the AZD1222 COVID-19 vaccine.

Only a few counts were recorded for this clone. The V call is TRBV9, the J call TRBJ2-2; tentative D call: TRBD2 (5 bases). Germline V gene sequence: CDR1 SGDLS, CDR2 YYNGEE. The V end was cut by 4 bases, the J end by 6 bases, with 16 bases between. The CDR3 spans 15 residues. CDR3 region: CASSSHRGNSGELFF. CDR3 nucleotides: TGTGCCAGCAGCTCCCACCGGGGAAATTCCGGGGAGCTGTTTTTT.

J is TRBJ1-3 and V is TRBV9; weak D call: TRBD1 (6 bases). The CDR3 consists of 18 residues. Germline V gene data show CDR1 as SGDLS and CDR2 as YYNGEE. V dropped 7 bases and J dropped 4 bases, with 27 bases sitting between them. The CDR3 DNA reads TGTGCCAGCTCGAAGGGTCATTGGGGGGCACTCGGGGGAAACACCATATATTTT. Translated: CASSKGHWGALGGNTIYF.

This chain links TRBV19 with TRBJ2-1, with D uncertain. CDR1 is LNHDA, CDR2 SQIVND, per germline (reference sequence). The CDR3 sequence is 15 residues long. Trimming took off 3 bases at V and 1 base at J, with 10 bases between the two ends. CDR3 residues: CASSMLGGSYNEQFF. The CDR3 DNA is TGTGCCAGTAGTATGCTGGGCGGTTCCTACAATGAGCAGTTCTTC.

The chain carries TRBV3-1 (or the pseudogene TRBV3-2) and TRBJ2-1; no definite D call. In germline, CDR1 is LGHDT, CDR2 YNNKEL (reference sequence). This CDR3 is 13 amino acids long. V was shortened by 4 bases and J by 12 bases, with 16 bases between the two germline ends. The CDR3 DNA reads TGTGCCAGCAGCCCGGGTCGCCTTAGCCGGCAGTTCTTC. This gives the protein CASSPGRLSRQFF.

This chain joins TRBV15 and TRBJ1-5; no clear D gene. The germline V gene has CDR1 LNHNV and CDR2 YYDKDF (reference sequence). The CDR3 length is 16 residues. V shed 3 bases and J shed 0 bases, with 12 bases lying between them. This CDR3 is CATSRAGGYSNQPQHF. As DNA, the CDR3 is TGTGCCACCAGCAGGGCGGGCGGTTATAGCAATCAGCCCCAGCATTTT.

The chain uses TRBV7-2 and TRBJ2-3, with D perhaps matching TRBD2 (6 bases). Germline V CDR1 and CDR2: SGHTA, FQGNSA. Trimming took 4 bases from V and 2 from J, leaving 10 bases between them. The CDR3 loop spans 14 amino acids. CDR3 region: CASSSGLYTDTQYF. CDR3 coding DNA: TGTGCCAGCAGCTCGGGACTGTACACAGATACGCAGTATTTT.

The chain combines TRBV9 with TRBJ1-2; 8 positions match TRBD1. In germline, CDR1 is SGDLS, CDR2 YYNGEE. V shed 3 bases, J shed 4 bases, and the junction held 11 bases outside the gene matches. The CDR3 totals 16 residues. The CDR3 region has the DNA TGTGCCAGCAGCGGGGGAATCGACAGGGGCGGCTATGGCTACACCTTC. It codes for CASSGGIDRGGYGYTF. The full variable domain, rest sourced from reference TRBV9 and TRBJ1-2, is DSGVTQTPKHLITATGQRVTLRCSPRSGDLSVYWYQQSLDQGLQFLIQYYNGEERAKGNILERFSAQQFPDLHSELNLSSLELGDSALYFCASSGGIDRGGYGYTFGSGTRLTVV.

Only one count was recorded for this clone. Other DNA sequences in this sample translate to the same CDR3. The chain is built from TRBV19 and TRBJ2-3; 9 bases match TRBD2. The CDR3 is 13 amino acids. Germline lookup yields CDR1 LNHDA and CDR2 SQIVND (reference sequence). The V segment lost 5 bases and the J segment 4 bases; nucleotides outside the gene matches: 1. The CDR3 loop is CASSAGGADTQYF. The CDR3, as DNA: TGTGCCAGTAGTGCGGGAGGGGCAGATACGCAGTATTTT. The entire variable domain, with the rest obtained from reference TRBV19 and TRBJ2-3, is as follows: DGGITQSPKYLFRKEGQNVTLSCEQNLNHDAMYWYRQDPGQGLRLIYYSQIVNDFQKGDIAEGYSVSREKKESFPLTVTSAQKNPTAFYLCASSAGGADTQYFGPGTRLTVL.

As DNA, the CDR3 is TGTGCCAGCAGCCCGAGACAGGGGTCTGACTATGGCTACACCTTC. Amino acid sequence: CASSPRQGSDYGYTF. The V call is TRBV7-2, the J call TRBJ1-2, with TRBD1 matching 8 bases. Germline assignment: CDR1 SGHTA and CDR2 FQGNSA. The CDR3 extends over 15 amino acids. Unmatched junction bases numbered 8, after V lost 5 bases and J lost 3 bases.

V usage is TRBV5-1 and J usage is TRBJ2-5; tentative D call: TRBD2 (5 bases). Trimming pared 1 base from V and 0 bases from J, leaving 10 bases between. Per germline, CDR1 SGHRS and CDR2 YFSETQ. This CDR3 spans 15 amino acids. In DNA, the CDR3 is TGCGCCAGCAGCTTGTTAAGCGGCCACCAAGAGACCCAGTACTTC. This codes for CASSLLSGHQETQYF. The whole variable domain, filled in from reference TRBV5-1 and TRBJ2-5, reads KAGVTQTPRYLIKTRGQQVTLSCSPISGHRSVSWYQQTPGQGLQFLFEYFSETQRNKGNFPGRFSGRQFSNSRSEMNVSTLELGDSALYLCASSLLSGHQETQYFGPGTRLLVL.

The chain has TRBV7-9 and TRBJ2-1; D is unclear. The germline V gene has CDR1 SEHNR and CDR2 FQNEAQ (reference sequence). The CDR3 is 12 residues long. Trimming took off 1 base at V and 4 bases at J, with 2 bases between the two ends. CDR3 coding DNA: TGTGCCAGCAGCTTAGGATACAATGAGCAGTTCTTC. It yields the protein CASSLGYNEQFF. Full variable domain (remainder filled in from reference TRBV7-9 and TRBJ2-1): DTGVSQNPRHKITKRGQNVTFRCDPISEHNRLYWYRQTLGQGPEFLTYFQNEAQLEKSRLLSDRFSAERPKGSFSTLEIQRTEQGDSAMYLCASSLGYNEQFFGPGTRLTVL.

The chain uses TRBV6-5 and TRBJ1-1, with D possibly TRBD1 on 6 matching bases. CDR3 length equals 15 residues. CDR1 and CDR2 (germline): MNHEY, SVGAGI. V lost 5 bases to trimming and J lost 3 bases, with 16 bases between them. The CDR3 DNA reads as TGTGCCAGCAGTCCGAATTGGGGGCCGGACACTGAAGCTTTCTTT. Its translation is CASSPNWGPDTEAFF.

The chain combines TRBV9 with TRBJ2-5; 13 positions agree with TRBD2. Trimming took 3 bases from V and 2 from J; bases not matched to a gene: 7. CDR1 is SGDLS and CDR2 is YYNGEE in the germline V gene. The CDR3 has 17 amino acids. In nucleotides, the CDR3 is TGTGCCAGCAGCGCCCCATTGGGACTAGCGGGACAAGAGACCCAGTACTTC. Translating gives CASSAPLGLAGQETQYF.

The V and J genes are TRBV5-1 and TRBJ2-5; maybe TRBD1 (5 bases). CDR1 SGHRS and CDR2 YFSETQ come from the germline V gene. V lost 5 bases and J 3 bases, leaving 14 bases between the germline ends. The CDR3 is 14 residues long. In DNA, the CDR3 is TGCGCCAGCAGGGCTCTAGGGGTTAAAGAGACCCAGTACTTC. Protein product: CASRALGVKETQYF.

CDR3 DNA: TGTGCCAGCAGTAGACTAGCGGGAGGGCCGGCCTACGAGCAGTACTTC. Its translation: CASSRLAGGPAYEQYF. The V gene is TRBV14, the J gene TRBJ2-7; TRBD2 agrees at 14 bases. J gave up 2 bases and V 6 bases, and 6 bases lay outside the gene matches. Germline V gives CDR1 SGHDN, CDR2 FVKESK. The CDR3 consists of 16 residues.

The CDR3 loop is CSVEPSGSFAGELFF. CDR3 coding DNA: TGCAGCGTTGAACCTAGCGGGAGTTTCGCCGGGGAGCTGTTTTTT. The rearrangement uses TRBV29-1 and TRBJ2-2, with 10 nucleotides matching TRBD2. The CDR3 length is 15 residues. Germline V gene lookup returns CDR1 SQVTM and CDR2 ANQGSEA. Trimming cost V 2 bases and J 6 bases; bases outside gene matches: 6.

This chain uses TRBV5-1 with TRBJ2-6; D is ambiguous. Deletions cut 4 bases from V and 1 base from J, with 12 bases between. This CDR3 spans 16 amino acids. Per the germline V gene, CDR1 is SGHRS and CDR2 is YFSETQ. CDR3 DNA: TGCGCCAGCAGCGCAGGTCCAGGTTCTGGGGCCAACGTCCTGACTTTC. It yields the protein CASSAGPGSGANVLTF.

V gene TRBV10-2 combines with J gene TRBJ2-2, with D unresolved. The CDR3 has 13 amino acids. Trimming stripped 9 bases from V and 6 bases from J, with 14 bases between. Per germline, CDR1 WSHSY and CDR2 SAAADI. The chain's CDR3 is CASSSDFSGELFF. The DNA for the CDR3 is TGCGCCAGTTCTAGTGACTTTTCCGGGGAGCTGTTTTTT.

J is TRBJ1-2 and V is TRBV7-9; D is perhaps TRBD1 (6 bases). Trimming stripped 1 base from V and 6 bases from J, with 12 bases between. Germline-derived CDR1 and CDR2 are SEHNR and FQNEAQ (reference sequence). The CDR3 has 14 residues. The CDR3 sequence: CASSLGWGQDGYTF. The CDR3 nucleotides are TGTGCCAGCAGCTTAGGATGGGGGCAGGATGGCTACACCTTC.

V is TRBV19 and J is TRBJ1-2; D remains unclear. Per the germline V gene, CDR1 is LNHDA and CDR2 is SQIVND (reference sequence). The V end was cut by 5 bases, the J end by 7 bases, with 14 bases between. The CDR3 covers 13 residues. In DNA form, the CDR3 reads TGTGCCAGTAGTCCCCTGGACTTATCTGGCTACACCTTC. It yields the protein CASSPLDLSGYTF.